This entry features one T cell receptor (beta chain) sequence. The CDR3 covers 16 residues. V lost 4 bases, J lost 1 base, and 7 bases stayed unmatched. Per the germline V gene, CDR1 is MNHNY and CDR2 is SVGAGI (reference sequence). This sample was taken from a study of blood T cell repertoires in COVID-19. TCRdb's table, derived via immunoSEQ multiplex PCR, lists solely in-frame clones and lacks some. The sample includes about 240,000 clones, 86% seen only once; the top ten take 2.5% to 3.5%. This clonotype was obtained from a woman between 40 and 50 years old with acute COVID-19. Sequenced sample: PBMCs or T cells enriched from blood (not recorded which). The chain carries TRBV6-6 and TRBJ2-1; 7 bases are shared with TRBD1. CDR3 residues: CASSWGTASSYNEQFF. The CDR3 DNA reads TGTGCCAGCAGTTGGGGGACAGCGTCTTCCTACAATGAGCAGTTCTTC.